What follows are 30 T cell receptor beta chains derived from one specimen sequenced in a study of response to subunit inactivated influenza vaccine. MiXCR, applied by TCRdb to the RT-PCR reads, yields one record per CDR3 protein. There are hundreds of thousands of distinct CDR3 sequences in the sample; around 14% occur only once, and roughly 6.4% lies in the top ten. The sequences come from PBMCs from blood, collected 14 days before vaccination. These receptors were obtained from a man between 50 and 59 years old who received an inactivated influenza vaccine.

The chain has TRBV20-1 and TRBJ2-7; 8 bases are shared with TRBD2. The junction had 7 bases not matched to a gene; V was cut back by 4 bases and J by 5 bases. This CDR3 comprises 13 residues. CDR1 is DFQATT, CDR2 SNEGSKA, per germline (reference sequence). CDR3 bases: TGCAGTGCTAAGGCGGGAGGAATTGACGAGCAGTACTTC. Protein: CSAKAGGIDEQYF.

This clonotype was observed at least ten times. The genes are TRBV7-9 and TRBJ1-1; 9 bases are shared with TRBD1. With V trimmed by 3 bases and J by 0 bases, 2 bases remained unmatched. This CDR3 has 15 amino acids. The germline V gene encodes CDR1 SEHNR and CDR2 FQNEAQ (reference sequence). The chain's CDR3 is CASSLGQGMNTEAFF. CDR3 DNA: TGTGCCAGCAGCTTGGGACAGGGCATGAACACTGAAGCTTTCTTT.

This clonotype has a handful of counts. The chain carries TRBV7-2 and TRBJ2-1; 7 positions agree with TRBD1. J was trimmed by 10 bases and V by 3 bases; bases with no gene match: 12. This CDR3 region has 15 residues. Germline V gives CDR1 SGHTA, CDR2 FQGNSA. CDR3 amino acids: CASSFAGTASREQFF. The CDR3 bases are TGTGCCAGCAGCTTTGCCGGGACAGCCTCTCGGGAGCAGTTCTTC.

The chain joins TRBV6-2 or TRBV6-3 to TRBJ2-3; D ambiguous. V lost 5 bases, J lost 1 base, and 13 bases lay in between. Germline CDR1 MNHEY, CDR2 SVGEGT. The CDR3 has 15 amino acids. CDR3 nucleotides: TGTGCCAGCAGTCCAATAAGTAGGGGCACAGATACGCAGTATTTT. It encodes CASSPISRGTDTQYF.

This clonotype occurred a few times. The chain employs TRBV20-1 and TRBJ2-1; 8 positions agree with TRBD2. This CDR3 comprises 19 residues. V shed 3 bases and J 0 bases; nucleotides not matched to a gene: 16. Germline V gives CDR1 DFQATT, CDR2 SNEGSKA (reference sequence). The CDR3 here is CSASLPASGLSSSYNEQFF. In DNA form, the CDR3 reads TGCAGTGCTAGCCTCCCGGCTAGCGGGCTTTCCAGCTCCTACAATGAGCAGTTCTTC.

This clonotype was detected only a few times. This chain's CDR3 is CASTTRTGPREAFF. The CDR3 nucleotides are TGTGCCAGCACCACGCGAACCGGGCCCCGTGAAGCTTTCTTT. The V gene is TRBV12-3 or TRBV12-4, the J gene TRBJ1-1; D is ambiguous. The CDR3 has 14 residues. Trimming took 7 bases from V and 7 from J, leaving 19 bases between them.

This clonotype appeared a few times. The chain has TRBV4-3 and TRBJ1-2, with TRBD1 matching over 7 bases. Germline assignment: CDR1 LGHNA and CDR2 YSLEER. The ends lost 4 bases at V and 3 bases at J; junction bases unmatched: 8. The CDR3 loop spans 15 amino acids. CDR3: CASSPRDRDDYGYTF. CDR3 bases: TGCGCCAGCAGCCCCAGAGACAGGGACGACTATGGCTACACCTTC.

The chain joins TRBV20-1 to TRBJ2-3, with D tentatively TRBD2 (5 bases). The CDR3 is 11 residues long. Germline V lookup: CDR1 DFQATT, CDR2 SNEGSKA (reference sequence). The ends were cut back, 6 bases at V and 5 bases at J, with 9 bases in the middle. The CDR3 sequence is CSAPRGDTQYF. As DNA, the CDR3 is TGCAGTGCCCCCCGGGGAGATACGCAGTATTTT.

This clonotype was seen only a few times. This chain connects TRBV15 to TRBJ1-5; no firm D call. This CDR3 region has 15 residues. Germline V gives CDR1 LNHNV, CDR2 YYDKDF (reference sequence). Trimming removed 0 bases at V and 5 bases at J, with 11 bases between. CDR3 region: CATSRDVARYQPQHF. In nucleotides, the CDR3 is TGTGCCACCAGCAGAGATGTCGCCCGCTATCAGCCCCAGCATTTT.

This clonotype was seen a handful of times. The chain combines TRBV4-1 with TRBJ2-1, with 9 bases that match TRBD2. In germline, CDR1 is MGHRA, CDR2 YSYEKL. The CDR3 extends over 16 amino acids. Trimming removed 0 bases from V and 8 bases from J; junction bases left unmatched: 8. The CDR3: CASSQDSASGDYEQFF. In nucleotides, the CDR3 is TGCGCCAGCAGCCAAGATTCGGCTAGCGGGGACTATGAGCAGTTCTTC.

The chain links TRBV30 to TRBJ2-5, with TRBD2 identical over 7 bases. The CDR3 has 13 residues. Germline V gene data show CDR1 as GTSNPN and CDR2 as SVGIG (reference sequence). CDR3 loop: CARRAQGGETQYF. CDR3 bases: TGTGCTCGGAGAGCTCAGGGAGGGGAGACCCAGTACTTC.

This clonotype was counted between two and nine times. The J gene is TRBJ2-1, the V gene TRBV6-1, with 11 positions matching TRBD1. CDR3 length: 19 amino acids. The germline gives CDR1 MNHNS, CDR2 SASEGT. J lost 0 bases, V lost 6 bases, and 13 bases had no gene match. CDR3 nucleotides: TGTGCCAGCAGACCGAAGGGACAGGGGGAACGAGTCTCCTACAATGAGCAGTTCTTC. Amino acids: CASRPKGQGERVSYNEQFF.

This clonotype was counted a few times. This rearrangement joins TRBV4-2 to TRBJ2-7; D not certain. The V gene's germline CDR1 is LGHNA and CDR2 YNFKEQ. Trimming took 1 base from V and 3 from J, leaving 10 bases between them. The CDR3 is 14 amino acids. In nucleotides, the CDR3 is TGTGCCAGCAGCCAAGTCAGAGGAAACTACGAGCAGTACTTC. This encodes CASSQVRGNYEQYF.

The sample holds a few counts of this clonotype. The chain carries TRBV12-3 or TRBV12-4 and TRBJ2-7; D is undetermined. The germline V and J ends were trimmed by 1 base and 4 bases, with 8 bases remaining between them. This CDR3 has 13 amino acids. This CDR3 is CASSLGANYEQYF. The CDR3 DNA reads TGTGCCAGCAGTTTAGGGGCGAATTACGAGCAGTACTTC.

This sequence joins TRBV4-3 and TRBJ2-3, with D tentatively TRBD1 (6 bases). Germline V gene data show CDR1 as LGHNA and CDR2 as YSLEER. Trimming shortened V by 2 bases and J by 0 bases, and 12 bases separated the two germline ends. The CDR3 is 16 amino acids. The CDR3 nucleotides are TGCGCCAGCAGCCAATTCGGGACATTTAGCACAGATACGCAGTATTTT. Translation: CASSQFGTFSTDTQYF.

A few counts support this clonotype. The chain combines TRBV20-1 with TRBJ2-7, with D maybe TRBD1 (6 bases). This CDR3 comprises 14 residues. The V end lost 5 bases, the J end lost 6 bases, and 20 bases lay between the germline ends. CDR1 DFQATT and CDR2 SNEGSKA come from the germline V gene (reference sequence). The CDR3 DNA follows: TGCAGTGCTCGGCGGGCAGGGGTGTTCTCCGAGCAGTACTTC. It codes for CSARRAGVFSEQYF.

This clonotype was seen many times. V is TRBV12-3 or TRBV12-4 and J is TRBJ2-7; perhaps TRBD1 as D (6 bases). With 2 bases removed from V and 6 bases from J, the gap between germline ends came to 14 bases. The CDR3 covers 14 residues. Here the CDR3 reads CASSLYREGSEQYF. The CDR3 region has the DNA TGTGCCAGCAGTTTATACAGGGAAGGAAGCGAGCAGTACTTC.

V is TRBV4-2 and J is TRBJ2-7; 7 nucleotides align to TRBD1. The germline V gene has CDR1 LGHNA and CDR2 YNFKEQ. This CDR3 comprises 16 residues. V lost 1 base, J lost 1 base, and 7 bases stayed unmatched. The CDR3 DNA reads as TGTGCCAGCAGCCAAGTTGGTCAGGGGGATTCCTACGAGCAGTACTTC. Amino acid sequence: CASSQVGQGDSYEQYF.

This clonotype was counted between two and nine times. The CDR3 DNA is TGTGCCACCAGTGACCCAGCGGGAGGTTCGTACAATGAGCAGTTCTTC. Its translation is CATSDPAGGSYNEQFF. The chain uses TRBV24-1 and TRBJ2-1; 9 nucleotides match TRBD2. This CDR3 contains 16 residues. Looked up from germline, CDR1 is KGHDR and CDR2 is SFDVKD. J lost 4 bases, V lost 4 bases, and 7 bases had no gene match.

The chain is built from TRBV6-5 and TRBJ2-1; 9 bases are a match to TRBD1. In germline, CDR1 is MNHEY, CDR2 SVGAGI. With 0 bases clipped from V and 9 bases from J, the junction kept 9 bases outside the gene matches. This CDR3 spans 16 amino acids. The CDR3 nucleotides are TGTGCCAGCAGTTACTCTTCAGGGACAGGGTACGGTGAGCAGTTCTTC. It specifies CASSYSSGTGYGEQFF.

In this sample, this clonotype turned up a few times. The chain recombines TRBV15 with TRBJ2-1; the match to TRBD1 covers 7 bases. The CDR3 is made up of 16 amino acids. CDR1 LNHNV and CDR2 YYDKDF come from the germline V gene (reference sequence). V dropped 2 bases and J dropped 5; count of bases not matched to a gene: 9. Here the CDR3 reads CATSRLIGTDNNEQFF. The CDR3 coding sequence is TGTGCCACCAGCAGACTAATAGGGACAGATAACAATGAGCAGTTCTTC. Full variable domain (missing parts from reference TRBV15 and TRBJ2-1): DAMVIQNPRYQVTQFGKPVTLSCSQTLNHNVMYWYQQKSSQAPKLLFHYYDKDFNNEADTPDNFQSRRPNTSFCFLDIRSPGLGDTAMYLCATSRLIGTDNNEQFFGPGTRLTVL.

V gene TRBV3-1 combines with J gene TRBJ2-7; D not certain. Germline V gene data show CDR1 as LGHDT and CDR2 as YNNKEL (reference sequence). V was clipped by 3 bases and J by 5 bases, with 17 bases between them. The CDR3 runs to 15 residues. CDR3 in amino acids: CASSHWPTIVDEQYF. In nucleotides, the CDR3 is TGTGCCAGCAGCCACTGGCCTACCATAGTCGACGAGCAGTACTTC.

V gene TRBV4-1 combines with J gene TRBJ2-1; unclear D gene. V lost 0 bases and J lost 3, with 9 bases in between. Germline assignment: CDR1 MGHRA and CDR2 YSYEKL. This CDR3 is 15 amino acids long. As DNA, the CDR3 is TGCGCCAGCAGCCAAGACGGGTTTGGCTACAATGAGCAGTTCTTC. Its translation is CASSQDGFGYNEQFF.

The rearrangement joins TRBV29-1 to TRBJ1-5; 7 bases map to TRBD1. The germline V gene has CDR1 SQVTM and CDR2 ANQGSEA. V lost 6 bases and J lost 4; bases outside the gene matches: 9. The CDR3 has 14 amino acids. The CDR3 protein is CSVVTGSQNQPQHF. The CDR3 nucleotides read TGCAGCGTAGTGACAGGGTCTCAGAATCAGCCCCAGCATTTT.

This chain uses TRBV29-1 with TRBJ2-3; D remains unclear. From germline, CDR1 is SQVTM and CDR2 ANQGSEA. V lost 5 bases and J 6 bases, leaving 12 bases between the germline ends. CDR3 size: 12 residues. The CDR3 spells CSVSNLADTQYF. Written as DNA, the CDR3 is TGCAGCGTTTCGAACCTGGCGGATACGCAGTATTTT.

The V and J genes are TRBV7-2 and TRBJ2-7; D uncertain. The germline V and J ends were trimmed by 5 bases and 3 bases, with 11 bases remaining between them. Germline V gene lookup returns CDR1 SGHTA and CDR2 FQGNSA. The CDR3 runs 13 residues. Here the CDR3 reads CASSPSPFYEQYF. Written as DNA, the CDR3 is TGTGCCAGCAGCCCCAGTCCCTTCTACGAGCAGTACTTC. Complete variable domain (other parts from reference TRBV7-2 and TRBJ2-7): GAGVSQSPSNKVTEKGKDVELRCDPISGHTALYWYRQSLGQGLEFLIYFQGNSAPDKSGLPSDRFSAERTGGSVSTLTIQRTQQEDSAVYLCASSPSPFYEQYFGPGTRLTVT.

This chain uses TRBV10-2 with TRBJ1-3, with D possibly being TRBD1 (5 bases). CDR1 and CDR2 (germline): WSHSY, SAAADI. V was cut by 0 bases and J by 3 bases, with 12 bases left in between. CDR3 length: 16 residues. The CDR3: CASSESGTHFGNTIYF. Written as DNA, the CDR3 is TGCGCCAGCAGTGAGTCCGGGACCCACTTTGGAAACACCATATATTTT.

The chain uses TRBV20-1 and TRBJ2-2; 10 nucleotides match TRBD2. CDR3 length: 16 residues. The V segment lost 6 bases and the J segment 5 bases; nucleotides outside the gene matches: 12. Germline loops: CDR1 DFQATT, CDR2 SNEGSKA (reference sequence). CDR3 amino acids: CSAPREREGQTGELFF. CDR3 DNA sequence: TGCAGTGCGCCGAGGGAGCGGGAGGGCCAGACCGGGGAGCTGTTTTTT.

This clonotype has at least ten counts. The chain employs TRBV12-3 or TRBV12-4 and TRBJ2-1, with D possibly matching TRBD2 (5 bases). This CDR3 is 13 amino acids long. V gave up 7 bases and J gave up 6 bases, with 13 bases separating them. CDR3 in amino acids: CASKPGNGNEQFF. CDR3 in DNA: TGTGCCAGCAAGCCCGGGAACGGCAATGAGCAGTTCTTC.

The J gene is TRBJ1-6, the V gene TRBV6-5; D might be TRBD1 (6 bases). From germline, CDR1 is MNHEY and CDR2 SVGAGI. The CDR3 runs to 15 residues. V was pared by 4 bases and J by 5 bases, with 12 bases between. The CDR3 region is CASSLQGQNNSPLHF. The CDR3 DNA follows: TGTGCCAGCAGTTTACAAGGACAGAATAATTCACCCCTCCACTTT.